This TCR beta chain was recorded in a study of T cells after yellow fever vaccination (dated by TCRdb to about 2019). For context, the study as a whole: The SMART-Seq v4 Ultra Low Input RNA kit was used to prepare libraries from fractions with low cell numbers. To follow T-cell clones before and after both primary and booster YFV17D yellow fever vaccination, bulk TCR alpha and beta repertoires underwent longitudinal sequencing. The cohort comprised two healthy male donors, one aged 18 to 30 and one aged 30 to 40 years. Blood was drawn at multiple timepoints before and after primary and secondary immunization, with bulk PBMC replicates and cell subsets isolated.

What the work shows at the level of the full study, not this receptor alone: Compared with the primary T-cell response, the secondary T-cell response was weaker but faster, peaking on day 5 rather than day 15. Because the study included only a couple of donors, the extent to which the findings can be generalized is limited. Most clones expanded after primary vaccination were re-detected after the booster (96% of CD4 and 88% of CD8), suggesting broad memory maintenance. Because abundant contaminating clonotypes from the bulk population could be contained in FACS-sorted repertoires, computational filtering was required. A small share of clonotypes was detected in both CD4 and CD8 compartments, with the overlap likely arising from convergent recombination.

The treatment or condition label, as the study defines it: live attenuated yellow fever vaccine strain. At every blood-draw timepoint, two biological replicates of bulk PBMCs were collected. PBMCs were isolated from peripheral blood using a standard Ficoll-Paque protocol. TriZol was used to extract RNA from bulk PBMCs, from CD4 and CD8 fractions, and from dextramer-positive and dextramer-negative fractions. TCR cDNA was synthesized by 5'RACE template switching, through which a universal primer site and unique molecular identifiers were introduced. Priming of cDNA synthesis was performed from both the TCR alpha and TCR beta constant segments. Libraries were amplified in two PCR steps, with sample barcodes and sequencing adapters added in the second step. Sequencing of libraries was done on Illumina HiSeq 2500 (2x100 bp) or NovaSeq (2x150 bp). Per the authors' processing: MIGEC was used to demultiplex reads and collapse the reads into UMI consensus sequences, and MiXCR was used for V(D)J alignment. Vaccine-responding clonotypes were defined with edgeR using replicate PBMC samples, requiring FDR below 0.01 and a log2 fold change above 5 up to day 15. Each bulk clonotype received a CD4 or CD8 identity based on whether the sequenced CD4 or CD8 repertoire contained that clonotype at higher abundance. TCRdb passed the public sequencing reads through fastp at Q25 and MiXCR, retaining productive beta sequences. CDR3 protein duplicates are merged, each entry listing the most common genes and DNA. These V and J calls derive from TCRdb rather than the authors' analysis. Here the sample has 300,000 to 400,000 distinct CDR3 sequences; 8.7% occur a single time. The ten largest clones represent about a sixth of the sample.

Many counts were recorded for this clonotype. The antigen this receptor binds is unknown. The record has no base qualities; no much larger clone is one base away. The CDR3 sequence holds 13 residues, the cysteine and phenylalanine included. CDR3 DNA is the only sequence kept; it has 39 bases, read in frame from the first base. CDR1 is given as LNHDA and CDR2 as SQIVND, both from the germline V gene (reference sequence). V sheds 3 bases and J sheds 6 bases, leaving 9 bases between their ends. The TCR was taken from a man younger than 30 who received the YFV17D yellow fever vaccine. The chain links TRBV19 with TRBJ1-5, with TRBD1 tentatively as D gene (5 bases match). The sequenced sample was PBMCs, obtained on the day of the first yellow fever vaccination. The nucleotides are TGTGCCAGTAGTATGAGCAGGGCTCAGCCCCAGCATTTT. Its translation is CASSMSRAQPQHF.